This entry lists 9 T cell receptor beta chains sequenced from one sample in a study of T cells in Graves' hyperthyroidism and ophthalmopathy. Amplification of TCR beta CDR3 regions was performed using RNA transcripts as template. Primed by the HTBI set, a first-round RT-PCR was run on the TCR CDR3. MiXCR, applied by TCRdb to the multiplex PCR reads, yields one record per CDR3 protein. The sample has 500,000 to 600,000 distinct CDR3 sequences, roughly 46% seen once. Sequenced sample: peripheral blood or thyroid tissue (not recorded which). Every receptor here comes from an adult woman with Graves' disease, either hyperthyroidism or ophthalmopathy (not recorded which).

The genes are TRBV27 and TRBJ2-2; tentatively, D is TRBD2 (5 bases). Germline-derived CDR1 and CDR2 are MNHEY and SMNVEV (reference sequence). CDR3 size: 15 residues. Between the trimmed V and J ends, which lost 5 bases and 3 bases, there was a span of 13 bases. The CDR3 DNA follows: TGTGCCAGCAGTGAGCCCGGGGAGCACACCGGGGAGCTGTTTTTT. Amino acids: CASSEPGEHTGELFF.

At least ten counts were recorded for this clonotype. The chain is built from TRBV4-1 and TRBJ2-5, with 8 bases identical to TRBD1. Germline CDR1 and CDR2: MGHRA and YSYEKL. This CDR3 is 17 amino acids long. The ends lost 4 bases at V and 5 bases at J; junction bases unmatched: 15. In DNA form, the CDR3 reads TGCGCCAGCAGCCTCCCTCTGAGGGACAGGTACGGTGAGACCCAGTACTTC. This sequence encodes CASSLPLRDRYGETQYF.

This clonotype was seen at least ten times. One end of the junction varies from germline; a read error may be responsible. The chain combines TRBV5-1 with TRBJ1-4; a possible D gene is TRBD1 (6 bases). This CDR3 contains 15 residues. The germline V gene encodes CDR1 SGHRS and CDR2 YFSETQ. The CDR3 loop is CASSPTGTVNEKLFF. As DNA, the CDR3 is TGTGCCAGCAGTCCCACAGGGACCGTTAATGAAAAACTGTTTTTT.

This sequence joins TRBV10-3 and TRBJ1-1; TRBD1 matches 7 bases. V lost 5 bases, J lost 5 bases, and 8 bases stayed unmatched. Germline CDR1 reads ENHRY; CDR2 reads SYGVKD. There are 14 residues in the CDR3. The DNA of the CDR3 is TGTGCCATCAGTCTGGGACAGAAGGGGACTGAAGCTTTCTTT. This translates into CAISLGQKGTEAFF.

V gene TRBV7-3 combines with J gene TRBJ1-1; D possibly corresponds to TRBD1 (5 bases). CDR3 length equals 13 residues. The V gene's germline CDR1 is SGHTA and CDR2 FQGTGA. Trimming left V 5 bases short and J 6 bases short, with 13 bases between. CDR3 protein: CASSRDLGSEAFF. In nucleotides, the CDR3 is TGTGCCAGCAGCCGGGACTTGGGTTCTGAAGCTTTCTTT. Combining the CDR3 with reference TRBV7-3 and TRBJ1-1 gives the whole variable domain GAGVSQTPSNKVTEKGKYVELRCDPISGHTALYWYRQSLGQGPEFLIYFQGTGAADDSGLPNDRFFAVRPEGSVSTLKIQRTERGDSAVYLCASSRDLGSEAFFGQGTRLTVV.

This clonotype has at least ten counts. V and J are TRBV20-1 and TRBJ1-1; D gene ambiguous. The length of the CDR3 is 13 residues. Per germline, CDR1 DFQATT and CDR2 SNEGSKA (reference sequence). V lost 3 bases and J lost 4, with 12 bases in between. The CDR3 loop reads CSARGEEGTEAFF. CDR3 coding DNA: TGCAGTGCTAGGGGCGAGGAAGGCACTGAAGCTTTCTTT.

This chain joins TRBV5-1 and TRBJ1-1, with D perhaps TRBD1 (5 bases). Trimming cost V 0 bases and J 0 bases, with 12 bases left between them. The CDR3 is 16 amino acids. The germline V gene has CDR1 SGHRS and CDR2 YFSETQ. The CDR3 DNA reads as TGCGCCAGCAGCTTGGGCCCAGGGTTTATGAACACTGAAGCTTTCTTT. Protein product: CASSLGPGFMNTEAFF. Variable domain in full (rest from reference TRBV5-1 and TRBJ1-1): KAGVTQTPRYLIKTRGQQVTLSCSPISGHRSVSWYQQTPGQGLQFLFEYFSETQRNKGNFPGRFSGRQFSNSRSEMNVSTLELGDSALYLCASSLGPGFMNTEAFFGQGTRLTVV.

The chain combines TRBV29-1 with TRBJ2-7; no reliable D call. The CDR3 contains 14 residues. Germline loops: CDR1 SQVTM, CDR2 ANQGSEA. V was clipped by 4 bases and J by 0 bases, with 13 bases between them. The CDR3 sequence is CSVVELSRSYEQYF. In DNA, the CDR3 is TGCAGCGTTGTCGAGCTTTCTCGCTCCTACGAGCAGTACTTC.

The chain joins TRBV7-9 to TRBJ2-7; the match to TRBD1 covers 7 bases. The ends lost 6 bases at V and 2 bases at J; junction bases unmatched: 7. This CDR3 is built from 14 residues. Germline V gives CDR1 SEHNR, CDR2 FQNEAQ (reference sequence). The CDR3 DNA is TGTGCCAGCAGTTTAATACAGGGGACCTACGAGCAGTACTTC. This gives the protein CASSLIQGTYEQYF.